These 17 T cell receptor beta chains were all obtained from the same sample, sequenced in a study of T cells in Graves' hyperthyroidism and ophthalmopathy (dated by TCRdb to between 2018 and 2021). The method was multiplex PCR. Instrument used: Illumina HiSeq 2000. TCR beta CDR3 regions were amplified from RNA transcripts. For the first round of RT-PCR on the TCR CDR3, the HTBI primer set was used together with the Qiagen OneStep RT-PCR kit. TCRdb redid the processing of the public reads, applying fastp at Q25 and MiXCR, and retained in-frame beta chains. Rows with a matching CDR3 protein are joined into one entry that keeps the most common DNA and genes. For this sample the table gives around 620,000 distinct CDR3 sequences, of which roughly 50% were detected only once. Around 17% of the sample rests with the top ten. Specimen: peripheral blood or thyroid tissue (not recorded which). The source is an adult woman with Graves' disease, either hyperthyroidism or ophthalmopathy (not recorded which).

The chain has TRBV7-2 and TRBJ1-2; weak D call: TRBD1 (6 bases). The length of the CDR3 is 16 residues. The germline V gene encodes CDR1 SGHTA and CDR2 FQGNSA. The germline V and J ends were trimmed by 3 bases and 4 bases, with 18 bases remaining between them. The CDR3 reads CASSFDSGRGGYGYTF. CDR3 sequence (DNA): TGTGCCAGCAGCTTCGATAGCGGGAGAGGGGGCTATGGCTACACCTTC.

This chain's CDR3 is CASSRTRRDEQFF. DNA for the CDR3: TGTGCCAGCAGCCGTACACGAAGGGATGAGCAGTTCTTC. This chain uses TRBV7-3 with TRBJ2-1, with unresolved D. V lost 5 bases and J 8 bases, leaving 13 bases between the germline ends. This CDR3 spans 13 amino acids. Germline V gene data show CDR1 as SGHTA and CDR2 as FQGTGA.

This clonotype was observed at least ten times. The chain combines TRBV7-9 with TRBJ2-2; perhaps TRBD1 as D (6 bases). This CDR3 contains 18 residues. The V and J ends lost 2 bases and 0 bases respectively, with 16 bases between them. The germline CDR1 and CDR2 sequences are SEHNR and FQNEAQ (reference sequence). Here the CDR3 DNA reads TGTGCCAGCAGCTTACGGGGAAGGGGGTTTCCGAACACCGGGGAGCTGTTTTTT. Translated: CASSLRGRGFPNTGELFF.

This clonotype was picked up many times. The CDR3 region is CASRRGGPGANVLTF. As DNA, the CDR3 is TGTGCCAGCAGGCGGGGAGGGCCGGGGGCCAACGTCCTGACTTTC. This sequence joins TRBV6-1 and TRBJ2-6; the match to TRBD2 covers 7 bases. The CDR3 is 15 amino acids. V lost 6 bases and J lost 4; bases outside the gene matches: 6. Germline V gene sequence: CDR1 MNHNS, CDR2 SASEGT.

At least ten counts were recorded for this clonotype. The rearrangement uses TRBV5-1 and TRBJ2-5; 8 nucleotides match TRBD2. This CDR3 has 16 amino acids. V was pared by 5 bases and J by 1 base, with 10 bases of the junction left unmatched. CDR1 and CDR2 (germline): SGHRS, YFSETQ. The CDR3 reads CASRPRRGATQETQYF. DNA of the CDR3: TGCGCCAGCAGACCGAGGCGGGGGGCTACCCAAGAGACCCAGTACTTC.

In regard to this clonotype: Being one base from a much bigger clone, this may be a read error. V usage is TRBV12-3 or TRBV12-4 and J usage is TRBJ1-3; no clear D. The CDR3 loop spans 14 amino acids. V lost 5 bases and J 1 base, leaving 9 bases between the germline ends. The CDR3 DNA sequence: TGTGCCAGCAGTCAGTGGTTGTCTGGAAACACCATATATTTT. It yields the protein CASSQWLSGNTIYF.

Ten or more counts support this clonotype. V usage is TRBV9 and J usage is TRBJ1-4; D is ambiguous. Trimming pared 0 bases from V and 8 bases from J, leaving 14 bases between. CDR1 is SGDLS, CDR2 YYNGEE, per germline. The CDR3 runs to 15 residues. The CDR3 reads CASSVDVLLGEKLFF. CDR3 bases: TGTGCCAGCAGCGTAGATGTCTTATTAGGGGAAAAACTGTTTTTT.

This clonotype appeared many times. The chain carries TRBV5-1 and TRBJ1-2; possible D gene TRBD1, 6 bases. Germline CDR1 reads SGHRS; CDR2 reads YFSETQ. Trimming stripped 0 bases from V and 11 bases from J, with 14 bases between. This CDR3 is built from 13 residues. The CDR3 DNA sequence: TGCGCCAGCAGCTTGGCCGACAGGCGGGGGTACACCTTC. It is translated as CASSLADRRGYTF.

This clonotype occurred once. The chain carries TRBV12-3 or TRBV12-4 and TRBJ1-2, with a possible D match to TRBD1 (5 bases). Trimming took 4 bases from V and 6 from J, leaving 15 bases between them. The CDR3 contains 14 residues. CDR3 nucleotide sequence: TGTGCCAGCAGTTCTGGGGCCCACCGCCATGGCTACACCTTC. This codes for CASSSGAHRHGYTF.

This chain uses TRBV7-8 with TRBJ1-4; 9 nucleotides align to TRBD1. The CDR3 consists of 14 residues. The junction had 3 bases not matched to a gene; V was cut back by 2 bases and J by 8 bases. Germline V gene sequence: CDR1 SGHVS, CDR2 FQNEAQ. The CDR3 loop is CASSLSGTGEKLFF. The CDR3 DNA reads TGTGCCAGCAGCTTATCCGGGACAGGGGAAAAACTGTTTTTT.

As regards this clonotype: At one boundary the junction diverges from the germline segment, which might be a read error. The chain links TRBV9 to TRBJ2-7; 8 bases are a match to TRBD2. Per the germline V gene, CDR1 is SGDLS and CDR2 is YYNGEE. This CDR3 region has 15 residues. CDR3 sequence reads: CAGSLTSGSSYEQYF. The CDR3 DNA sequence: TGTGCCGGCAGCCTAACTAGCGGAAGCTCCTACGAGCAGTACTTC. Looking up the rest from reference TRBV9 and TRBJ2-7 gives the full variable domain: DSGVTQTPKHLITATGQRVTLRCSPRSGDLSVYWYQQSLDQGLQFLIQYYNGEERAKGNILERFSAQQFPDLHSELNLSSLELGDSALYFCAGSLTSGSSYEQYFGPGTRLTVT.

This clonotype has at least ten counts. The chain recombines TRBV10-3 with TRBJ2-2, with 8 positions matching TRBD1. The CDR3 has 14 amino acids. Germline trimming cut 11 bases from V and 4 bases from J; bases unmatched to any gene: 9. In germline, CDR1 is ENHRY, CDR2 SYGVKD. CDR3 in amino acids: CAANRGVGTGELFF. CDR3 DNA: TGTGCCGCCAACAGGGGGGTGGGCACCGGGGAGCTGTTTTTT.

This clonotype was observed at least ten times. The rearrangement joins TRBV5-5 to TRBJ2-5; D may be TRBD1 (6 bases). The CDR3 consists of 14 residues. The germline V gene has CDR1 SGHKS and CDR2 YYEKEE (reference sequence). Between the trimmed V and J ends, which lost 1 base and 3 bases, there was a span of 10 bases. CDR3 loop: CASSLPGQKETQYF. The CDR3 bases are TGTGCCAGCAGCTTGCCCGGACAGAAAGAGACCCAGTACTTC. Full variable domain (outside the CDR3, taken from reference TRBV5-5 and TRBJ2-5): DAGVTQSPTHLIKTRGQQVTLRCSPISGHKSVSWYQQVLGQGPQFIFQYYEKEERGRGNFPDRFSARQFPNYSSELNVNALLLGDSALYLCASSLPGQKETQYFGPGTRLLVL.

This clonotype appeared once. J is TRBJ2-7 and V is TRBV6-1; TRBD1 is a possible D gene (5 bases). Trimming pared 8 bases from V and 7 bases from J, leaving 21 bases between. Per germline, CDR1 MNHNS and CDR2 SASEGT. This CDR3 comprises 14 residues. CDR3 residues: CASSFNQGGREQYF. CDR3 DNA: TGTGCCAGCTCCTTTAATCAGGGTGGTAGGGAGCAGTACTTC.

This clonotype was counted only a few times. V gene TRBV2 combines with J gene TRBJ2-1; D is perhaps TRBD1 (5 bases). This CDR3 spans 14 amino acids. Looked up from germline, CDR1 is SNHLY and CDR2 is FYNNEI. Deletions cut 6 bases from V and 0 bases from J, with 9 bases between. The CDR3 DNA reads TGTGCCAGCAGGGACACGAGCTCCTACAATGAGCAGTTCTTC. Residues: CASRDTSSYNEQFF. The full variable domain, its missing parts supplied by reference TRBV2 and TRBJ2-1, is EPEVTQTPSHQVTQMGQEVILRCVPISNHLYFYWYRQILGQKVEFLVSFYNNEISEKSEIFDDQFSVERPDGSNFTLKIRSTKLEDSAMYFCASRDTSSYNEQFFGPGTRLTVL.

Notes on this clonotype: At one of its ends the junction is not consistent with the germline gene, which may arise from a read error. The rearrangement links TRBV5-1 to TRBJ2-5; the D gene is possibly TRBD2 (5 bases). The CDR3 is 15 amino acids. Germline assignment: CDR1 SGHRS and CDR2 YFSETQ. The CDR3 sequence is CASSFGFSDQETQYF. For the CDR3, the DNA is TGTGCCAGCAGCTTCGGATTTAGCGACCAAGAGACCCAGTACTTC.

Concerning this clonotype itself: A junction end diverges from the germline sequence, so it may reflect a read error. The chain joins TRBV20-1 to TRBJ2-6; tentative D call: TRBD2 (5 bases). Germline values: CDR1 DFQATT, CDR2 SNEGSKA (reference sequence). CDR3 length: 12 residues. The CDR3 sequence: CSAIGLGSTEAF. CDR3 nucleotides: TGCAGTGCTATTGGTCTGGGGAGCACTGAAGCTTTC.